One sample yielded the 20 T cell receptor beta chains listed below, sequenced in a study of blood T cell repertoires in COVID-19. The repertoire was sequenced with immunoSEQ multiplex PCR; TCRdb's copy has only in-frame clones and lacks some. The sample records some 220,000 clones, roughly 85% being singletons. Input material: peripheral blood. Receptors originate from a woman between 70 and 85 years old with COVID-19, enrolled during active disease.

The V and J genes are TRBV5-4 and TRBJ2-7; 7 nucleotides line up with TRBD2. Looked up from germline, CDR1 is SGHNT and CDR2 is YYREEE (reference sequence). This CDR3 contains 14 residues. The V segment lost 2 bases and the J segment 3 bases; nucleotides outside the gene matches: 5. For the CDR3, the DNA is TGTGCCAGCAGCTTAGCTAGGGAGGGCTACGAGCAGTACTTC. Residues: CASSLAREGYEQYF. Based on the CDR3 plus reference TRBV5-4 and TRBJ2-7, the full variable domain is ETGVTQSPTHLIKTRGQQVTLRCSSQSGHNTVSWYQQALGQGPQFIFQYYREEENGRGNFPPRFSGLQFPNYSSELNVNALELDDSALYLCASSLAREGYEQYFGPGTRLTVT.

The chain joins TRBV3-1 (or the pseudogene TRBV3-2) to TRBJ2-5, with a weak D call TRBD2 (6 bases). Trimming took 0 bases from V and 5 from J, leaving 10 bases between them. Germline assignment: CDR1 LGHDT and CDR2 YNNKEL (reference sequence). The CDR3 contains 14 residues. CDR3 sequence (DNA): TGTGCCAGCAGCCAAGATTCGACTAGTGAGACCCAGTACTTC. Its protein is CASSQDSTSETQYF.

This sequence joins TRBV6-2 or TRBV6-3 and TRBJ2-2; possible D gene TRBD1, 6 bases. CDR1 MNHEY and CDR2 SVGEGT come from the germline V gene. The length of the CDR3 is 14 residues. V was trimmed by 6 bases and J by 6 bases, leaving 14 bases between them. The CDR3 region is CASSLQGSAGELFF. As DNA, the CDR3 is TGTGCCAGCAGCCTCCAGGGGAGCGCCGGGGAGCTGTTTTTT.

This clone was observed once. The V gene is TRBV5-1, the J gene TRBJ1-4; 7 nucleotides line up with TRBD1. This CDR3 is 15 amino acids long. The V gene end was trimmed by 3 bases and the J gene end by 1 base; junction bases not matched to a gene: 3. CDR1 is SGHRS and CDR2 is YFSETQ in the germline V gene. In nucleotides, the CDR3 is TGCGCCAGCAGCTACGCAGGGGGAACTAATGAAAAACTGTTTTTT. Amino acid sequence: CASSYAGGTNEKLFF.

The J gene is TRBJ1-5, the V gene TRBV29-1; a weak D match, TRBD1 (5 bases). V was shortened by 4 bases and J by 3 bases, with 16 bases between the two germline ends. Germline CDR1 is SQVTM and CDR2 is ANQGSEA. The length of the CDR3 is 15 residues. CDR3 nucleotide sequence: TGCAGCGTTGGGGACGGGGGATTGGACAATCAGCCCCAGCATTTT. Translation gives CSVGDGGLDNQPQHF.

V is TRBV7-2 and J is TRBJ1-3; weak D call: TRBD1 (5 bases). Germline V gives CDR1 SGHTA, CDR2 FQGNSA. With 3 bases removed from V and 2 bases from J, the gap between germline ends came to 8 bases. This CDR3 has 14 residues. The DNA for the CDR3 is TGTGCCAGCAGCTTCGACAGCCCTGGAAACACCATATATTTT. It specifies CASSFDSPGNTIYF.

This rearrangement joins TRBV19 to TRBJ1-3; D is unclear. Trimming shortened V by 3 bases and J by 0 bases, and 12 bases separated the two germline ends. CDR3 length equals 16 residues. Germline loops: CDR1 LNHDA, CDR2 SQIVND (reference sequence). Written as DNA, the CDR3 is TGTGCCAGTAGTATTAGAGGGCAACTCTCTGGAAACACCATATATTTT. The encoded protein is CASSIRGQLSGNTIYF.

In DNA form, the CDR3 reads TGCAGCGACGGGGGGCGAAACACCGGGGAGCTGTTTTTT. This encodes CSDGGRNTGELFF. The chain joins TRBV29-1 to TRBJ2-2; TRBD2 is a possible D gene (7 bases). Germline V CDR1 and CDR2: SQVTM, ANQGSEA. Trimming shortened V by 7 bases and J by 2 bases, and 11 bases separated the two germline ends. The CDR3 length is 13 residues.

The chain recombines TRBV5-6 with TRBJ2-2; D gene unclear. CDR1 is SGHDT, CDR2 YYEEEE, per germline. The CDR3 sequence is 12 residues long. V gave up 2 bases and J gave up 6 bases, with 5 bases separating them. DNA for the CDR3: TGTGCCAGCAGCTTTCATCCCGGGGAGCTGTTTTTT. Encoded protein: CASSFHPGELFF. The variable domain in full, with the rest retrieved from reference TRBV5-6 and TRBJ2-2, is DAGVTQSPTHLIKTRGQQVTLRCSPKSGHDTVSWYQQALGQGPQFIFQYYEEEERQRGNFPDRFSGHQFPNYSSELNVNALLLGDSALYLCASSFHPGELFFGEGSRLTVL.

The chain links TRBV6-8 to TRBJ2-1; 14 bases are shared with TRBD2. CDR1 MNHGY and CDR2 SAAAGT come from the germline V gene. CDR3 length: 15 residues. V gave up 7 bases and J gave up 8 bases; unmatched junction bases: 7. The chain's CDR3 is CASNATSGGADEQFF. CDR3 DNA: TGTGCCAGCAACGCGACTAGCGGGGGGGCAGATGAGCAGTTCTTC.

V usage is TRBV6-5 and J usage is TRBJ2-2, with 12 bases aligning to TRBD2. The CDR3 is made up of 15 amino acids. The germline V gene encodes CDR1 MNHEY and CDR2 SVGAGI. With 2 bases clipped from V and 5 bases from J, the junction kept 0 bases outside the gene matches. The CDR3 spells CASSYLAGGTGELFF. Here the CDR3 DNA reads TGTGCCAGCAGTTACCTAGCGGGGGGGACCGGGGAGCTGTTTTTT.

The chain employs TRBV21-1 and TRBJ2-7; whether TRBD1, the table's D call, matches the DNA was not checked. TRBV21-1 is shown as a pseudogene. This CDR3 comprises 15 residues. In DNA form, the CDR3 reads TGTGCCAGCAGCAAAGGTTGGACAGATGCCTACGAGCAGTACTTC. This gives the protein CASSKGWTDAYEQYF.

CDR3 in amino acids: CASSGQGPYEQYF. The DNA of the CDR3 is TGTGCCAGCAGTGGACAGGGACCCTACGAGCAGTACTTC. The chain couples TRBV12-3 or TRBV12-4 to TRBJ2-7; TRBD1 aligns across 8 bases. The CDR3 loop spans 13 amino acids. Trimming at V came to 5 bases and at J to 2 bases, leaving 2 bases not matched to a gene.

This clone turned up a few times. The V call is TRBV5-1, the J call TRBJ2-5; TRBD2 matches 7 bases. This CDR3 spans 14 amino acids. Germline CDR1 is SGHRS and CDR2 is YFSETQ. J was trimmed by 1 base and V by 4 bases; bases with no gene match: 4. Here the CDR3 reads CASSAVAGQETQYF. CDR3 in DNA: TGCGCCAGCAGCGCCGTAGCGGGCCAAGAGACCCAGTACTTC.

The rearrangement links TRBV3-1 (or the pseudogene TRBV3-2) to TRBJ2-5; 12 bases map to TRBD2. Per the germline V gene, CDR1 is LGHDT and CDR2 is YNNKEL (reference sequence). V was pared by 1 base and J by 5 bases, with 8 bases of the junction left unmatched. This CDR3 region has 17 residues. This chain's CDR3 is CASSQGSLAGGLETQYF. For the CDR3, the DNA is TGTGCCAGCAGCCAAGGGTCCCTAGCGGGGGGGTTGGAGACCCAGTACTTC.

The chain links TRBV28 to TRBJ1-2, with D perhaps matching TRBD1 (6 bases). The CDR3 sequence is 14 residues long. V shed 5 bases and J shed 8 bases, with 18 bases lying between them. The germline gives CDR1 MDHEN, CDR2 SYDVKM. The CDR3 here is CASSNSEGERGYTF. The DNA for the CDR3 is TGTGCCAGCAGTAACTCCGAGGGGGAGCGAGGCTACACCTTC.

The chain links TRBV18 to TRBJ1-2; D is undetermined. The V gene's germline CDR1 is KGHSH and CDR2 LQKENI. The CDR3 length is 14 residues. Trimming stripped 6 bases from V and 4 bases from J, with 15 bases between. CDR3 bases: TGTGCCAGCTCCCCTGGGCTTGAGACCTATGGCTACACCTTC. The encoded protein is CASSPGLETYGYTF.

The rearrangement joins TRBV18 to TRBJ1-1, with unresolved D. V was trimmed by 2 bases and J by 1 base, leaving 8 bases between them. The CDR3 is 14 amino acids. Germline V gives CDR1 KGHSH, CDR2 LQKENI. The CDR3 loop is CASSPDGGNTEAFF. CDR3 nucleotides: TGTGCCAGCTCACCAGATGGAGGGAACACTGAAGCTTTCTTT.

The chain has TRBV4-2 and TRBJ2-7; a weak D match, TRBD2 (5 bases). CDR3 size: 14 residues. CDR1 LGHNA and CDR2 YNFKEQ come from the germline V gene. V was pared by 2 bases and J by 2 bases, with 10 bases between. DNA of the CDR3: TGTGCCAGCAGCCAACCGGACTCAACCTACGAGCAGTACTTC. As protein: CASSQPDSTYEQYF.

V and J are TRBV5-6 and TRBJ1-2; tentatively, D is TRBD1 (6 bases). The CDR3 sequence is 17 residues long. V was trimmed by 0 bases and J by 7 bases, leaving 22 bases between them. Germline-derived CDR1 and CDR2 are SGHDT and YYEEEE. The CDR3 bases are TGTGCCAGCAGCTTGGTTCGCTCCAGGGGATACTTCGGTGGCTACACCTTC. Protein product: CASSLVRSRGYFGGYTF.